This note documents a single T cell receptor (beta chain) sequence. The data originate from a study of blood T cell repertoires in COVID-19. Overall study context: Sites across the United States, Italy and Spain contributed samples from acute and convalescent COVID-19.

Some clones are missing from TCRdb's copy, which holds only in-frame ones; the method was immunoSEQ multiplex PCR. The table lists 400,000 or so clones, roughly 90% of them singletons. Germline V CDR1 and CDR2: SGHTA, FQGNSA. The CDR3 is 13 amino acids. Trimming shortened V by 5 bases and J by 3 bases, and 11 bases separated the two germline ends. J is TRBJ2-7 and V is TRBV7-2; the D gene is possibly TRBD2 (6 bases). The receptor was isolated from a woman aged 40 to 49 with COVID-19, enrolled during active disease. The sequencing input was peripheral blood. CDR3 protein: CASSIGGLYEQYF. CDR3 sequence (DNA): TGTGCCAGCAGCATCGGGGGACTCTACGAGCAGTACTTC. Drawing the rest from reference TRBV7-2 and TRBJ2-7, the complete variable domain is GAGVSQSPSNKVTEKGKDVELRCDPISGHTALYWYRQSLGQGLEFLIYFQGNSAPDKSGLPSDRFSAERTGGSVSTLTIQRTQQEDSAVYLCASSIGGLYEQYFGPGTRLTVT.